This TCR beta chain was sequenced during a study of sequential checkpoint blockade in melanoma. This clone was observed a handful of times. The treatment is: randomized to nivolumab then ipilimumab (arm A) or the reverse (arm B). Live CD3+CD8+ CD19− CD56− cells were sorted from PBMCs. Profiled with immunoSEQ multiplex PCR; TCRdb holds only in-frame clones, not every one. The repertoire holds more than 7,000 clones, with around 60% as singletons. Germline V gives CDR1 MNHNY, CDR2 SVGAGI (reference sequence). The V gene lost 2 bases and the J gene lost 7 bases, with 14 bases spanning the gap. This CDR3 is 14 amino acids long.

This TCR was recovered from a human donor with melanoma. This chain connects TRBV6-6 to TRBJ2-5, with D possibly TRBD1 on 5 matching bases. Sequencing used CD8+ T cells sorted from blood (inferred from file names), obtained from a patient given nivolumab and ipilimumab in sequence. CDR3 DNA sequence: TGTGCCAGCAGTTACGGGCCTGGACATGCGACCCAGTACTTC. The encoded protein is CASSYGPGHATQYF.